This is a list of T cell receptor beta chains from one sample in a study of T cell changes during pregnancy in multiple sclerosis. Clones were sequenced by immunoSEQ multiplex PCR, and TCRdb holds only the in-frame ones, with some missing. The table has 45,000 or so clones, around 90% seen once. The sample in question was peripheral blood, obtained in the first trimester of pregnancy. These receptors were collected from a female donor with multiple sclerosis, enrolled in a pregnancy study. Each CDR3 is given with its conserved first and last residue. The order of the fields is V gene, clone size, D gene, J gene, CDR3 protein, CDR3 DNA. The D gene is left open where the match is weak. Clone size is stated in some rows and not others, as once, few, many or a class when expanded.

v_gene: TRBV30; abundance: NA; d_gene: NA; j_gene: TRBJ2-3; CDR3aa: CAWSLLGIGVDTQYF; CDR3nt: TGTGCCTGGAGTTTGTTGGGGATCGGGGTAGATACGCAGTATTTT
v_gene: TRBV9; abundance: NA; d_gene: NA; j_gene: TRBJ2-2; CDR3aa: CASSVASLASVGELFF; CDR3nt: TGTGCCAGCAGCGTGGCGAGTCTAGCGAGTGTCGGGGAGCTGTTTTTT
v_gene: TRBV27; abundance: few; d_gene: NA; j_gene: TRBJ1-1; CDR3aa: CASSLGRDTEAFF; CDR3nt: TGTGCCAGCAGTTTAGGGAGGGACACTGAAGCTTTCTTT
v_gene: TRBV5-1; abundance: NA; d_gene: TRBD1; j_gene: TRBJ2-2; CDR3aa: CASSSGQTYTGELFF; CDR3nt: TGCGCCAGCAGCTCGGGACAGACTTACACCGGGGAGCTGTTTTTT
v_gene: TRBV11-2; abundance: NA; d_gene: NA; j_gene: TRBJ1-1; CDR3aa: CASSPIGTPNTEAFF; CDR3nt: TGTGCCAGCAGCCCCATTGGGACACCGAACACTGAAGCTTTCTTT
v_gene: TRBV6-1; abundance: NA; d_gene: NA; j_gene: TRBJ1-6; CDR3aa: CASSGDRSSYNSPLHF; CDR3nt: TGTGCCAGCAGTGGAGACAGGAGCTCCTATAATTCACCCCTCCACTTT
v_gene: TRBV7-3; abundance: NA; d_gene: TRBD2; j_gene: TRBJ2-3; CDR3aa: CASSLTSGGATADTQYF; CDR3nt: TGTGCCAGCAGCTTGACTAGCGGGGGGGCCACCGCAGATACGCAGTATTTT
v_gene: TRBV27; abundance: NA; d_gene: TRBD1; j_gene: TRBJ2-7; CDR3aa: CASSLSPGTVKVEQYF; CDR3nt: TGTGCCAGCAGTTTATCCCCCGGGACAGTGAAGGTCGAGCAGTACTTC
v_gene: TRBV27; abundance: NA; d_gene: NA; j_gene: TRBJ2-1; CDR3aa: CASSRYNEQFF; CDR3nt: TGTGCCAGCAGCAGATACAATGAGCAGTTCTTC
v_gene: TRBV6-4; abundance: few; d_gene: NA; j_gene: TRBJ2-6; CDR3aa: CASSDSHRSGANVLTF; CDR3nt: TGTGCCAGCAGTGACTCACATCGCTCTGGGGCCAACGTCCTGACTTTC
v_gene: TRBV9; abundance: NA; d_gene: NA; j_gene: TRBJ2-5; CDR3aa: CASSVDKWGRAQETQYF; CDR3nt: TGTGCCAGCAGCGTAGATAAATGGGGGCGGGCTCAAGAGACCCAGTACTTC
v_gene: TRBV9; abundance: NA; d_gene: NA; j_gene: TRBJ1-1; CDR3aa: CASSVDGATGGAFF; CDR3nt: TGTGCCAGCAGCGTAGATGGAGCTACTGGCGGAGCTTTCTTT
v_gene: TRBV4-3; abundance: NA; d_gene: TRBD1; j_gene: TRBJ2-3; CDR3aa: CASSRPDRSDTDTQYF; CDR3nt: TGCGCCAGCAGCCGCCCGGACAGGTCGGACACAGATACGCAGTATTTT
v_gene: TRBV28; abundance: NA; d_gene: NA; j_gene: TRBJ1-4; CDR3aa: CASSPGFDEKLFF; CDR3nt: TGTGCCAGCAGTCCGGGGTTCGACGAAAAACTGTTTTTT
v_gene: TRBV6-6; abundance: NA; d_gene: NA; j_gene: TRBJ1-5; CDR3aa: CASSYDPGFQPQHF; CDR3nt: TGTGCCAGCAGTTACGATCCAGGGTTTCAGCCCCAGCATTTT
v_gene: TRBV9; abundance: NA; d_gene: TRBD1; j_gene: TRBJ2-5; CDR3aa: CASSEGQGTQETQYF; CDR3nt: TGTGCCAGCAGCGAGGGACAGGGTACCCAAGAGACCCAGTACTTC
v_gene: TRBV6-5; abundance: once; d_gene: TRBD2; j_gene: TRBJ2-5; CDR3aa: CASSSRRRGQETQYF; CDR3nt: TGTGCCAGCAGCAGCCGACGGCGGGGGCAAGAGACCCAGTACTTC
v_gene: TRBV5-4; abundance: once; d_gene: NA; j_gene: TRBJ2-6; CDR3aa: CASSLGHPKGANVLTF; CDR3nt: TGTGCCAGCAGCTTGGGACACCCGAAAGGGGCCAACGTCCTGACTTTC
v_gene: TRBV7-2; abundance: NA; d_gene: TRBD1; j_gene: TRBJ2-7; CDR3aa: CASSLGWGQGFYEQYF; CDR3nt: TGTGCCAGCAGCTTGGGGTGGGGACAGGGGTTCTACGAGCAGTACTTC
v_gene: TRBV4-1; abundance: NA; d_gene: TRBD1; j_gene: TRBJ1-1; CDR3aa: CASSQAGGGVYVEAFF; CDR3nt: TGCGCCAGCAGCCAAGCGGGAGGGGGCGTTTACGTTGAAGCTTTCTTT
v_gene: TRBV2; abundance: NA; d_gene: TRBD1; j_gene: TRBJ2-3; CDR3aa: CASLETGGTDTQYF; CDR3nt: TGTGCCAGCCTGGAGACAGGGGGCACAGATACGCAGTATTTT
v_gene: TRBV7-3; abundance: NA; d_gene: NA; j_gene: TRBJ2-1; CDR3aa: CASSLLQASYNEQFF; CDR3nt: TGTGCCAGCAGCTTACTCCAGGCGTCCTACAATGAGCAGTTCTTC
v_gene: TRBV10-3; abundance: NA; d_gene: TRBD2; j_gene: TRBJ2-3; CDR3aa: CAISEDGAGGKDTQYF; CDR3nt: TGTGCCATCAGTGAAGATGGTGCGGGGGGTAAAGATACGCAGTATTTT
v_gene: TRBV2; abundance: NA; d_gene: NA; j_gene: TRBJ1-1; CDR3aa: CASSGGGVDTEAFF; CDR3nt: TGTGCCAGCAGTGGTGGAGGGGTTGACACTGAAGCTTTCTTT
v_gene: TRBV7-3; abundance: few; d_gene: TRBD1; j_gene: TRBJ2-7; CDR3aa: CASSSDRDSSYEQYF; CDR3nt: TGTGCCAGCAGTTCCGACCGGGACAGCAGCTACGAGCAGTACTTC
v_gene: TRBV7-9; abundance: NA; d_gene: NA; j_gene: TRBJ2-2; CDR3aa: CASSFGDQRAGELFF; CDR3nt: TGTGCCAGCAGCTTCGGGGATCAACGGGCCGGGGAGCTGTTTTTT
v_gene: TRBV30; abundance: NA; d_gene: NA; j_gene: TRBJ1-5; CDR3aa: CAWSVNRDQPQHF; CDR3nt: TGTGCCTGGAGTGTAAATAGAGATCAGCCCCAGCATTTT
v_gene: TRBV5-8; abundance: NA; d_gene: TRBD1; j_gene: TRBJ1-1; CDR3aa: CASSLIDRDLYTEAFF; CDR3nt: TGTGCCAGCAGCTTGATAGACAGGGATCTGTACACTGAAGCTTTCTTT
v_gene: TRBV19; abundance: NA; d_gene: NA; j_gene: TRBJ1-2; CDR3aa: CASKNREEGYTF; CDR3nt: TGTGCCAGTAAAAATCGGGAAGAAGGCTACACCTTC
v_gene: TRBV6-1; abundance: NA; d_gene: TRBD1; j_gene: TRBJ1-2; CDR3aa: CASSEGGQGVYGYTF; CDR3nt: TGTGCCAGCAGTGAAGGAGGACAGGGAGTCTATGGCTACACCTTC
v_gene: TRBV29-1; abundance: NA; d_gene: TRBD1; j_gene: TRBJ1-1; CDR3aa: CSVQGVGYTEAFF; CDR3nt: TGCAGCGTCCAGGGGGTCGGGTACACTGAAGCTTTCTTT
v_gene: TRBV6-6; abundance: NA; d_gene: NA; j_gene: TRBJ1-5; CDR3aa: CASSPGSPSNQPQHF; CDR3nt: TGTGCCAGCAGCCCAGGAAGCCCTAGCAATCAGCCCCAGCATTTT
v_gene: TRBV2; abundance: NA; d_gene: NA; j_gene: TRBJ1-3; CDR3aa: CASSRSGNTIYF; CDR3nt: TGTGCCAGCAGTCGTAGTGGAAACACCATATATTTT
v_gene: TRBV10-3; abundance: NA; d_gene: TRBD2; j_gene: TRBJ2-3; CDR3aa: CAISFRTSSLLDTQYF; CDR3nt: TGTGCCATCAGTTTCCGGACTAGCAGCCTTCTGGATACGCAGTATTTT
v_gene: TRBV19; abundance: once; d_gene: TRBD2; j_gene: TRBJ2-1; CDR3aa: CASSIVGGIEQFF; CDR3nt: TGTGCCAGTAGTATAGTGGGGGGGATAGAGCAGTTCTTC
v_gene: TRBV7-2; abundance: NA; d_gene: NA; j_gene: TRBJ2-7; CDR3aa: CASSLASRDLEQYF; CDR3nt: TGTGCCAGCAGCTTAGCTTCCCGGGATCTCGAGCAGTACTTC
v_gene: TRBV28; abundance: once; d_gene: NA; j_gene: TRBJ2-3; CDR3aa: CASRSAADTHDTDTQYF; CDR3nt: TGTGCCAGCAGATCAGCCGCCGACACCCACGACACAGATACGCAGTATTTT
v_gene: TRBV27; abundance: NA; d_gene: NA; j_gene: TRBJ2-7; CDR3aa: CASSFGSHEQYF; CDR3nt: TGTGCCAGCAGTTTCGGTTCCCACGAGCAGTACTTC